Presented here are 27 T cell receptor beta chains from one specimen sequenced in a study of identical twins. TCRdb reanalysed the 5' RACE reads using MiXCR and keeps one entry per CDR3 protein. This table holds under 300,000 distinct CDR3 sequences, 10% to 15% found once. These data are also associated with another study on yellow fever vaccine responses in identical twins.

Sequencing used memory (CD45RO+) T cells sorted from blood. The receptors shown here come from a young woman in good health.

The sample holds a few counts of this clonotype. The chain links TRBV20-1 to TRBJ2-3; TRBD2 might be the D (5 bases). Trimming took off 6 bases at V and 0 bases at J, with 22 bases between the two ends. The CDR3 length is 17 residues. The V gene's germline CDR1 is DFQATT and CDR2 SNEGSKA (reference sequence). CDR3 in amino acids: CSAIRRGGSVSTDTQYF. The CDR3 nucleotides read TGCAGTGCCATCAGAAGAGGCGGGTCGGTTAGCACAGATACGCAGTATTTT.

This clonotype came up a few times. The gene calls are TRBV20-1 and TRBJ2-1, with D perhaps matching TRBD2 (5 bases). The V gene lost 0 bases and the J gene lost 16 bases, with 19 bases spanning the gap. Germline V gives CDR1 DFQATT, CDR2 SNEGSKA (reference sequence). This CDR3 has 13 residues. The CDR3 DNA sequence: TGCAGTGCTAGAGATCCCGGGAAGGAGAGTAGCTTCTTC. It specifies CSARDPGKESSFF.

This clonotype was observed many times. J is TRBJ2-1 and V is TRBV4-2; TRBD2 agrees at 7 bases. CDR3 size: 13 residues. V dropped 0 bases and J dropped 15; count of bases not matched to a gene: 8. Germline CDR1 LGHNA, CDR2 YNFKEQ. The CDR3 spells CASSQDGGRALFF. The CDR3 DNA is TGTGCCAGCAGCCAAGATGGTGGGAGGGCTTTGTTCTTC.

The chain joins TRBV12-5 to TRBJ2-1, with D hard to call. Germline V gives CDR1 LGHNT, CDR2 FRNRAP. Trimming removed 3 bases from V and 0 bases from J, with 9 bases in between. The CDR3 totals 15 residues. The CDR3 here is CASGLGEVSYNEQFF. CDR3 bases: TGTGCTAGTGGTTTAGGAGAAGTCTCCTACAATGAGCAGTTCTTC.

This clonotype was counted at least ten times. The CDR3 DNA sequence: TGCAGCGCCGCCGAAGGTCATGGGAATCCCCTCCACTTT. Amino acid sequence: CSAAEGHGNPLHF. This chain connects TRBV29-1 to TRBJ1-6; D uncertain. The CDR3 has 13 residues. Germline V gene lookup returns CDR1 SQVTM and CDR2 ANQGSEA. V dropped 7 bases and J dropped 13 bases, with 20 bases sitting between them. Variable domain in full (rest from reference TRBV29-1 and TRBJ1-6): SAVISQKPSRDICQRGTSLTIQCQVDSQVTMMFWYRQQPGQSLTLIATANQGSEATYESGFVIDKFPISRPNLTFSTLTVSNMSPEDSSIYLCSAAEGHGNPLHFGNGTRLTVT.

The CDR3 loop is CASSISAGTGELFF. CDR3 bases: TGTGCCAGTAGTATTTCGGCGGGAACCGGGGAGCTGTTTTTT. The chain has TRBV19 and TRBJ2-2, with D tentatively TRBD2 (6 bases). Deletions cut 3 bases from V and 5 bases from J, with 10 bases between. Germline V CDR1 and CDR2: LNHDA, SQIVND (reference sequence). The CDR3 is made up of 14 amino acids.

This clonotype was seen ten or more times. This sequence joins TRBV12-3 or TRBV12-4 and TRBJ2-1; a weak D match, TRBD1 (5 bases). The V end lost 8 bases, the J end lost 1 base, and 15 bases lay between the germline ends. The CDR3 length is 15 residues. For the CDR3, the DNA is TGTGCCAGCTCCATGGGGCAGGGATCCTACAATGAGCAGTTCTTC. It yields the protein CASSMGQGSYNEQFF.

This chain joins TRBV20-1 and TRBJ2-6, with TRBD2 matching over 11 bases. Losses at the gene ends were 3 bases for V and 1 base for J; bases not matched to a gene: 5. The V gene's germline CDR1 is DFQATT and CDR2 SNEGSKA (reference sequence). The CDR3 runs to 17 residues. CDR3 amino acids: CSASELAGVSGANVLTF. For the CDR3, the DNA is TGCAGTGCTAGTGAACTAGCGGGGGTGTCTGGGGCCAACGTCCTGACTTTC.

Only a few counts were recorded for this clonotype. The chain joins TRBV27 to TRBJ2-5, with a tentative D call TRBD2 (6 bases). Per germline, CDR1 MNHEY and CDR2 SMNVEV (reference sequence). V was cut by 4 bases and J by 2 bases, with 20 bases left in between. The CDR3 has 17 residues. CDR3: CASSSPLGGMGQETQYF. DNA of the CDR3: TGTGCCAGCAGTTCACCCCTTGGGGGGATGGGGCAAGAGACCCAGTACTTC.

The chain couples TRBV7-2 to TRBJ2-7, with 11 bases matching TRBD2. The CDR3 runs 14 residues. V gave up 5 bases and J gave up 6 bases; unmatched junction bases: 6. Per the germline V gene, CDR1 is SGHTA and CDR2 is FQGNSA. The CDR3 loop is CASSPTLAGGEQYF. In DNA, the CDR3 is TGTGCCAGCAGCCCCACGCTAGCGGGGGGCGAGCAGTACTTC.

The rearrangement joins TRBV25-1 to TRBJ2-3; tentative D call: TRBD2 (5 bases). V was clipped by 6 bases and J by 1 base, with 11 bases between them. In germline, CDR1 is MGHDK, CDR2 SYGVNS. The CDR3 covers 14 residues. The DNA for the CDR3 is TGTGCCAGCAGAGAGGGCAGAGGCACAGATACGCAGTATTTT. It translates to CASREGRGTDTQYF.

In regard to this clonotype: A much larger clone is a single base away; this may be a read error. The rearrangement joins TRBV29-1 to TRBJ2-1, with D tentatively TRBD2 (5 bases). Germline CDR1 reads SQVTM; CDR2 reads ANQGSEA. The CDR3 consists of 14 residues. With 3 bases removed from V and 8 bases from J, the gap between germline ends came to 17 bases. CDR3 amino acids: CSVEFTYPRDEQFF. The CDR3, as DNA: TGCAGCGTTGAGTTCACCTACCCGAGGGATGAGCAGTTCTTC.

This clonotype was counted between two and nine times. This chain uses TRBV5-1 with TRBJ1-1; D remains ambiguous. CDR1 and CDR2 (germline): SGHRS, YFSETQ. The CDR3 has 14 amino acids. V lost 1 base and J lost 0, with 7 bases in between. CDR3 residues: CASSLQTVNTEAFF. In nucleotides, the CDR3 is TGCGCCAGCAGCTTGCAAACAGTGAACACTGAAGCTTTCTTT.

The gene calls are TRBV18 and TRBJ1-1, with unresolved D. The V and J ends lost 3 bases and 4 bases respectively, with 12 bases between them. Looked up from germline, CDR1 is KGHSH and CDR2 is LQKENI. This CDR3 comprises 14 residues. This chain's CDR3 is CASSPLDGLTEAFF. The CDR3 DNA reads as TGTGCCAGCTCACCGTTGGACGGCCTCACTGAAGCTTTCTTT.

This chain connects TRBV11-3 to TRBJ2-3, with 8 bases lining up with TRBD1. The CDR3 is made up of 13 amino acids. The germline V gene has CDR1 SGHNT and CDR2 YENEEA. J was trimmed by 5 bases and V by 5 bases; bases with no gene match: 3. CDR3 amino acids: CASSVGTGDTQYF. In DNA, the CDR3 is TGTGCCAGCAGCGTCGGGACAGGAGATACGCAGTATTTT. Supplemented by reference TRBV11-3 and TRBJ2-3, the full variable domain reads EAGVVQSPRYKIIEKKQPVAFWCNPISGHNTLYWYLQNLGQGPELLIRYENEEAVDDSQLPKDRFSAERLKGVDSTLKIQPAELGDSAVYLCASSVGTGDTQYFGPGTRLTVL.

The sample holds a few counts of this clonotype. DNA for the CDR3: TGCAGTGCTAGAGGAACGGGAGCAGATACGCAGTATTTT. Its translation is CSARGTGADTQYF. V is TRBV20-1 and J is TRBJ2-3; perhaps TRBD2 as D (6 bases). The V and J ends lost 1 base and 4 bases respectively, with 9 bases between them. CDR1 and CDR2 (germline): DFQATT, SNEGSKA (reference sequence). The CDR3 has 13 residues.

This CDR3 reads CASSRARQQDQPQHF. CDR3 coding DNA: TGTGCCAGCAGCCGGGCCAGGCAACAGGATCAGCCCCAGCATTTT. This sequence joins TRBV6-1 and TRBJ1-5, with D tentatively TRBD1 (5 bases). CDR3 length equals 15 residues. CDR1 is MNHNS, CDR2 SASEGT, per germline. V lost 6 bases, J lost 5 bases, and 17 bases lay in between.

The chain recombines TRBV20-1 with TRBJ2-5; no clear D gene. This CDR3 is built from 14 residues. Trimming removed 1 base from V and 0 bases from J, with 9 bases in between. The germline CDR1 and CDR2 sequences are DFQATT and SNEGSKA (reference sequence). The CDR3 nucleotides read TGCAGTGCTAGAGCCGTGCTCTACCAAGAGACCCAGTACTTC. It yields the protein CSARAVLYQETQYF.

This clonotype was seen a handful of times. This chain connects TRBV13 to TRBJ2-2, with D hard to call. Trimming removed 7 bases at V and 0 bases at J, with 18 bases between. The CDR3 loop spans 17 amino acids. CDR1 and CDR2 from the germline V gene are PRHDT and FYEKMQ (reference sequence). DNA for the CDR3: TGTGCCAGCATTGCCCTACGAGCGAATGCGAACACCGGGGAGCTGTTTTTT. Amino acid sequence: CASIALRANANTGELFF.

This clonotype has just a few counts. This chain links TRBV27 with TRBJ2-2, with TRBD2 matching over 8 bases. Looked up from germline, CDR1 is MNHEY and CDR2 is SMNVEV (reference sequence). V shed 7 bases and J 4 bases; nucleotides not matched to a gene: 5. This CDR3 is built from 14 residues. CDR3 in amino acids: CASKRGSTTGELFF. As DNA, the CDR3 is TGTGCCAGCAAGCGGGGGTCCACCACCGGGGAGCTGTTTTTT.

V and J are TRBV29-1 and TRBJ2-2; TRBD2 matches 14 bases. Unmatched junction bases numbered 3, after V lost 2 bases and J lost 7 bases. In germline, CDR1 is SQVTM, CDR2 ANQGSEA. There are 15 residues in the CDR3. The CDR3 DNA follows: TGCAGCGTTGAACCTGGACTAGCGGGAGGCGGGGAGCTGTTTTTT. Residues: CSVEPGLAGGGELFF.

CDR3 sequence (DNA): TGTGCCAGCAGGGGGGGAGGGGCTCTTTCTTCCTACGAGCAGTACTTC. Residues: CASRGGGALSSYEQYF. V gene TRBV7-8 combines with J gene TRBJ2-7, with 7 bases that match TRBD2. Germline lookup yields CDR1 SGHVS and CDR2 FQNEAQ. The CDR3 spans 16 residues. V trimming: 6 bases; J trimming: 1 base; junction bases outside the gene matches: 12.

This clonotype has ten or more counts. This chain joins TRBV20-1 and TRBJ2-5; 8 bases are shared with TRBD2. This CDR3 is built from 15 residues. The junction had 5 bases not matched to a gene; V was cut back by 0 bases and J by 2 bases. Germline assignment: CDR1 DFQATT and CDR2 SNEGSKA (reference sequence). The CDR3 protein is CSAREGGGPQETQYF. The CDR3 DNA reads TGCAGTGCTAGAGAAGGCGGGGGGCCGCAAGAGACCCAGTACTTC.

The sample holds many counts of this clonotype. The chain carries TRBV3-1 and TRBJ2-3; the match to TRBD2 covers 11 bases. The germline V gene encodes CDR1 LGHDT and CDR2 YNNKEL (reference sequence). After removal of 3 bases from V and 4 bases from J, the junction contained 3 bases not matched to a gene. The CDR3 has 15 residues. CDR3 coding DNA: TGTGCCAGCAGCCATAGCGGGAGGGAGGCAGATACGCAGTATTTT. Amino acids: CASSHSGREADTQYF.

This clonotype was seen a handful of times. J is TRBJ2-1 and V is TRBV14, with D possibly being TRBD1 (5 bases). Trimming took 5 bases from V and 0 from J, leaving 11 bases between them. The CDR3 consists of 15 residues. Germline V gene data show CDR1 as SGHDN and CDR2 as FVKESK. The CDR3 nucleotides are TGTGCCAGCAGCGCACAGGTTACCTCCTACAATGAGCAGTTCTTC. Translating it yields CASSAQVTSYNEQFF.

The rearrangement links TRBV9 to TRBJ2-3, with 7 bases matching TRBD2. Germline loops: CDR1 SGDLS, CDR2 YYNGEE. The CDR3 extends over 15 amino acids. After removal of 0 bases from V and 4 bases from J, the junction contained 5 bases not matched to a gene. The CDR3 region is CASSVDAGAADTQYF. CDR3 sequence (DNA): TGTGCCAGCAGCGTAGATGCGGGAGCGGCAGATACGCAGTATTTT. The full variable domain, in which reference TRBV9 and TRBJ2-3 provide the parts outside the CDR3, is DSGVTQTPKHLITATGQRVTLRCSPRSGDLSVYWYQQSLDQGLQFLIQYYNGEERAKGNILERFSAQQFPDLHSELNLSSLELGDSALYFCASSVDAGAADTQYFGPGTRLTVL.

This clonotype was observed at least ten times. The V gene is TRBV7-2, the J gene TRBJ2-7, with D hard to call. V was pared by 1 base and J by 2 bases, with 12 bases between. Per the germline V gene, CDR1 is SGHTA and CDR2 is FQGNSA. There are 15 residues in the CDR3. The CDR3 protein is CASSLGRLTAYEQYF. The CDR3 DNA reads as TGTGCCAGCAGCTTAGGCAGGCTTACAGCCTACGAGCAGTACTTC.